The 8 T cell receptor beta chains in this list originate from one sample, sequenced in a study of blood T cell repertoires in COVID-19. Method: immunoSEQ multiplex PCR; TCRdb's copy keeps in-frame clones and lacks some. Of around 290,000 clones in the sample, 75% to 95% were seen once. Sequences were obtained from PBMCs or T cells enriched from blood (not recorded which). The receptors here all came from a woman in her twenties or thirties who had recovered from COVID-19.

This sequence joins TRBV7-6 and TRBJ2-7; maybe TRBD1 (6 bases). V gave up 5 bases and J gave up 0 bases, with 11 bases separating them. Germline V CDR1 and CDR2: SGHVS, FNYEAQ. The length of the CDR3 is 14 residues. The CDR3 loop reads CASSRTDSSYEQYF. CDR3 nucleotide sequence: TGTGCCAGCAGCCGAACGGACAGCTCCTACGAGCAGTACTTC.

This sequence joins TRBV4-3 and TRBJ1-1, with TRBD1 identical over 7 bases. Germline V gene sequence: CDR1 LGHNA, CDR2 YSLEER. With V trimmed by 2 bases and J by 2 bases, 14 bases remained unmatched. The CDR3 extends over 18 amino acids. CDR3 nucleotides: TGCGCCAGCAGCCAAAGGATCCCAGCAGCAGGGGGTAACACTGAAGCTTTCTTT. This sequence encodes CASSQRIPAAGGNTEAFF.

The chain couples TRBV27 to TRBJ2-7, with 9 bases fitting TRBD1. The trim removed 3 bases at V and 2 bases at J, leaving 2 bases unmatched. The CDR3 loop spans 14 amino acids. Germline-derived CDR1 and CDR2 are MNHEY and SMNVEV (reference sequence). This CDR3 is CASSFRDRAYEQYF. CDR3 coding DNA: TGTGCCAGCAGTTTTCGGGACAGGGCCTACGAGCAGTACTTC.

A word on this clone: Within the sample, other DNA sequences also encode this same CDR3. The chain carries TRBV24-1 and TRBJ2-5, with D possibly matching TRBD2 (5 bases). V was shortened by 5 bases and J by 5 bases, with 8 bases between the two germline ends. This CDR3 has 12 residues. Germline assignment: CDR1 KGHDR and CDR2 SFDVKD. CDR3 bases: TGTGCCACCAGTGCACTAGGTGAGACCCAGTACTTC. Its translation: CATSALGETQYF.

This clone came up a few times. The V gene is TRBV3-1 (or the pseudogene TRBV3-2), the J gene TRBJ2-1; TRBD2 matches 7 bases. The germline V gene has CDR1 LGHDT and CDR2 YNNKEL (reference sequence). The CDR3 covers 15 residues. V gave up 0 bases and J gave up 3 bases; unmatched junction bases: 2. CDR3 loop: CASSQDTSVYNEQFF. The CDR3 nucleotides are TGTGCCAGCAGCCAAGATACTAGCGTCTACAATGAGCAGTTCTTC.

The V gene is TRBV5-1, the J gene TRBJ1-3; TRBD1 might be the D (6 bases). With 7 bases removed from V and 6 bases from J, the gap between germline ends came to 17 bases. The germline V gene encodes CDR1 SGHRS and CDR2 YFSETQ. This CDR3 contains 14 residues. The CDR3 region is CASSTGTLENTIYF. The CDR3 DNA is TGCGCCAGCTCTACCGGGACACTGGAAAACACCATATATTTT.

The V and J genes are TRBV19 and TRBJ2-5; tentative D call: TRBD1 (5 bases). V lost 3 bases and J 7 bases, leaving 15 bases between the germline ends. The germline gives CDR1 LNHDA, CDR2 SQIVND (reference sequence). This CDR3 has 14 amino acids. For the CDR3, the DNA is TGTGCCAGTAGTATTTCCAGCAGGGTTGGGACCCAGTACTTC. This codes for CASSISSRVGTQYF.

Regarding this clone: The sample carries other DNA sequences with the same CDR3. The rearrangement links TRBV30 to TRBJ1-5; TRBD1 is a possible D gene (5 bases). The CDR3 runs to 13 residues. Germline V lookup: CDR1 GTSNPN, CDR2 SVGIG (reference sequence). The germline V and J ends were trimmed by 2 bases and 6 bases, with 11 bases remaining between them. CDR3 in amino acids: CAWSRQGGQPQHF. The CDR3 DNA reads as TGTGCCTGGAGTCGGCAGGGCGGTCAGCCCCAGCATTTT.